The T cell receptor (beta chain) described here comes from a study of cytomegalovirus exposure and HLA in healthy donors. This CDR3 region has 17 residues. Germline lookup yields CDR1 MGHRA and CDR2 YSYEKL. Trimming at V came to 4 bases and at J to 0 bases, leaving 8 bases not matched to a gene. With regard to this clone: Its antigen is undetermined.

Researchers ran the PCR with 60 Vbeta and 13 Jbeta primers. Authors' processing steps: The authors later counted around 80 million unique TCR beta chains, about 11 million of them shared. The protocol was immunoSEQ multiplex PCR, while the TCRdb copy is restricted to in-frame clones and leaves out a portion. From that table come the V and J calls and clone size; the DNA was used to work out D and trimming. The sample lists fewer than 120,000 clones; 75% to 80% were seen once. Study results and caveats: HLA-A and HLA-B allele assignments for most subjects were reportedly predicted accurately using TCR beta sequences. The productive fraction for most TCR beta V segments was about 90% or about 30% in an earlier analysis. Roughly even sequencing depth across donors was the assumption behind the presence/absence analyses.

Sequenced input: PBMCs. The receptor was isolated from a woman in her 30s in good health and CMV-seronegative. The genes are TRBV4-1 and TRBJ2-2; 7 bases match TRBD1. DNA of the CDR3: TGCGCCAGCAGCCTCCGTATTACAGGGGCGAACACCGGGGAGCTGTTTTTT. Protein product: CASSLRITGANTGELFF.